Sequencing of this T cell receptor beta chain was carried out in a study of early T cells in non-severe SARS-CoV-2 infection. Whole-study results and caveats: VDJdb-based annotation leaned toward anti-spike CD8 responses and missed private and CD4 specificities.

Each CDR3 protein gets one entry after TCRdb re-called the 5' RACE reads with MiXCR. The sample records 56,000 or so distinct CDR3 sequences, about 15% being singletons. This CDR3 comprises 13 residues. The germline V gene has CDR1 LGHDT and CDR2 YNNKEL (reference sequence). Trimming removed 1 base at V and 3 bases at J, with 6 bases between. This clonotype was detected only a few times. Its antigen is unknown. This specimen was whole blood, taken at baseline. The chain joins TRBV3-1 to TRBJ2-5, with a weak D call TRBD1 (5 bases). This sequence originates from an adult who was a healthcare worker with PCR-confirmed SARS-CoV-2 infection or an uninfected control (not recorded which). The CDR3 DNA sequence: TGTGCCAGCAGCCAAGGGGGCAAAGAGACCCAGTACTTC. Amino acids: CASSQGGKETQYF.